These 8 T cell receptor beta chains were all obtained from the same sample, sequenced in a study of T-cell memory formation after mild COVID-19. TCRdb processed the 5' RACE reads anew with MiXCR; each CDR3 protein has one entry. The sample shows almost 35,000 distinct CDR3 sequences, roughly 7.2% of them seen only once. Material: PBMCs or a T cell subset sorted from them (not recorded which). All receptors derive from a young man who had mild COVID-19 (a few samples of this study predate the infection). Cell type and time point are not known.

This clonotype was counted many times. V gene TRBV7-2 combines with J gene TRBJ1-1; D ambiguous. Trimming removed 1 base at V and 1 base at J, with 7 bases between. This CDR3 has 14 residues. CDR1 SGHTA and CDR2 FQGNSA come from the germline V gene. The chain's CDR3 is CASSLVFGNTEAFF. The DNA for the CDR3 is TGTGCCAGCAGCTTAGTTTTTGGGAACACTGAAGCTTTCTTT.

This clonotype was detected ten times or more. This sequence joins TRBV28 and TRBJ2-3; D unclear. CDR3 size: 14 residues. V lost 2 bases, J lost 5 bases, and 11 bases lay in between. From germline, CDR1 is MDHEN and CDR2 SYDVKM. The CDR3 region has the DNA TGTGCCAGCAGTTTAGGGTCAACCCAAGATACGCAGTATTTT. Its translation is CASSLGSTQDTQYF. The whole variable domain, filled in from reference TRBV28 and TRBJ2-3, reads DVKVTQSSRYLVKRTGEKVFLECVQDMDHENMFWYRQDPGLGLRLIYFSYDVKMKEKGDIPEGYSVSREKKERFSLILESASTNQTSMYLCASSLGSTQDTQYFGPGTRLTVL.

Many counts were recorded for this clonotype. The chain has TRBV5-1 and TRBJ2-5; either TRBD1 or TRBD2 may supply D (5 bases each). Deletions cut 7 bases from V and 2 bases from J, with 12 bases between. Germline-derived CDR1 and CDR2 are SGHRS and YFSETQ. The CDR3 sequence is 13 residues long. CDR3 nucleotides: TGCGCCAGCGCTTGGGGGAGTCAAGAGACCCAGTACTTC. Translation: CASAWGSQETQYF.

This clonotype rates as medium-sized (0.01 to 0.1%). The chain carries TRBV7-8 and TRBJ2-1, with TRBD1 as a possible D gene (6 bases). V was cut by 5 bases and J by 5 bases, with 19 bases left in between. The germline gives CDR1 SGHVS, CDR2 FQNEAQ. The CDR3 consists of 16 residues. CDR3 in DNA: TGTGCCAGCAGCCCGGGGTTTGGGGACAAGAACAATGAGCAGTTCTTC. Protein sequence: CASSPGFGDKNNEQFF.

CDR3 in DNA: TGTGCCAGCAGCTCGAAGGGACAGGGGGGCACTGAAGCTTTCTTT. It encodes CASSSKGQGGTEAFF. The chain joins TRBV7-8 to TRBJ1-1; TRBD1 matches at 11 bases. The germline V gene encodes CDR1 SGHVS and CDR2 FQNEAQ. Unmatched junction bases numbered 5, after V lost 4 bases and J lost 4 bases. The CDR3 loop spans 15 amino acids. The full variable domain, with the rest looked up from reference TRBV7-8 and TRBJ1-1, is GAGVSQSPRYKVAKRGQDVALRCDPISGHVSLFWYQQALGQGPEFLTYFQNEAQLDKSGLPSDRFFAERPEGSVSTLKIQRTQQEDSAVYLCASSSKGQGGTEAFFGQGTRLTVV.

Ten or more counts support this clonotype. The chain links TRBV29-1 to TRBJ1-1, with D perhaps TRBD1 (6 bases). Germline CDR1 is SQVTM and CDR2 is ANQGSEA. This CDR3 comprises 13 residues. Trimming took off 7 bases at V and 4 bases at J, with 16 bases between the two ends. CDR3 bases: TGCAGCGCGAGGACAGCTCTAGGCACTGAAGCTTTCTTT. Protein sequence: CSARTALGTEAFF.

Only a few counts were recorded for this clonotype. The genes are TRBV24-1 and TRBJ2-5; maybe TRBD1 (8 bases). Germline CDR1 reads KGHDR; CDR2 reads SFDVKD. V was trimmed by 3 bases and J by 5 bases, leaving 15 bases between them. The CDR3 sequence is 15 residues long. The CDR3: CATSDRHRGGETQYF. CDR3 nucleotides: TGTGCCACCAGTGATCGACACAGGGGGGGGGAGACCCAGTACTTC.

This clonotype has a count of ten or more. V and J are TRBV7-8 and TRBJ1-6; D is unresolved. Trimming stripped 1 base from V and 0 bases from J, with 10 bases between. Looked up from germline, CDR1 is SGHVS and CDR2 is FQNEAQ. The CDR3 is made up of 17 amino acids. The CDR3 bases are TGTGCCAGCAGCTTAGGGGCTTTGAGCTCCTATAATTCACCCCTCCACTTT. It yields the protein CASSLGALSSYNSPLHF.